This TCR beta chain came from a study of shared clonotypes between healthy human individuals. Study context: A donor's plate count was three for CD4 naive and three for CD4 memory; CD8 naive had two and CD8 memory one. Study observations and caveats: Specimens sampled were limited to blood, with tissue repertoires likely differing. Rarefaction curves obtained for sorted subsets showed sequencing incomplete despite large depth. Among the subsets, naive ones generally showed larger estimated richness than memory ones.

V lost 2 bases, J lost 2 bases, and 7 bases lay in between. The CDR3 length is 13 residues. From germline, CDR1 is LNHDA and CDR2 SQIVND (reference sequence). CD8 cells regarded as naive lacked CD45RO, were positively chosen for CCR7, and omitted terminally differentiated effector memory CD45RA+ cells. Concerning this clone: Antigen specificity is unknown.

This table comes from immunoSEQ multiplex PCR, and its TCRdb copy is limited to in-frame clones, with some not included. The data show 2 million to 2.5 million clones, just over 90% seen once. The clonotype comes from a man younger than 35 in good health. Some clones in this sample may be carry-over from other donors' samples. Sequenced sample: naive CD8+ T cells from PBMCs. The rearrangement joins TRBV19 to TRBJ2-7, with a possible D match to TRBD2 (5 bases). In DNA, the CDR3 is TGTGCCAGTAGTATAAAGGGAGCCTACGAGCAGTACTTC. This sequence encodes CASSIKGAYEQYF.